This paragraph covers one T cell receptor (beta chain) sequence. This specimen belongs to a study of response to subunit inactivated influenza vaccine. Using its own MiXCR run on the RT-PCR reads, TCRdb lists one record per CDR3 protein. The table shows about 620,000 distinct CDR3 sequences, with approximately 11% occurring only once. The germline V gene encodes CDR1 GTSNPN and CDR2 SVGIG (reference sequence). CDR3 length: 14 amino acids. The V end lost 2 bases, the J end lost 7 bases, and 18 bases lay between the germline ends. A further study also used this sample, focusing on T cells expressing NK-cell markers. That investigation notes: 5'RACE template switching with UMIs generated TCR beta cDNA. Sorted CD3+CD56+NKG2C+, CD3+CD56+NKG2C- and CD3+CD56-NKG2C+ T-cell subsets were beta-chain profiled. Among the eight sequenced donors, seven tested HCMV-seropositive and one tested seronegative.

The sample here was PBMCs from blood, taken on the day of vaccination. The sequence came from a middle-aged man who received an inactivated influenza vaccine. The chain has TRBV30 and TRBJ2-7; possibly TRBD1 for D (6 bases). The CDR3 bases are TGTGCCTGGAGTCTCAGGGGCTCGCTGTATGAGCAGTACTTC. It translates to CAWSLRGSLYEQYF.